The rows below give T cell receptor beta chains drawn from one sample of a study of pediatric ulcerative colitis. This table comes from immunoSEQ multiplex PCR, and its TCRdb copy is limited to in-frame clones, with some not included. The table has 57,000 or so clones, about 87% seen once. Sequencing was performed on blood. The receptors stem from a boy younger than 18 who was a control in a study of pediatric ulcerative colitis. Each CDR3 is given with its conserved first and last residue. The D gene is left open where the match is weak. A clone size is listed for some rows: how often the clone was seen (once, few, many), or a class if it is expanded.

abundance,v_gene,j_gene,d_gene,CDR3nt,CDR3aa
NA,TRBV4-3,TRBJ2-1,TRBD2,TGCGCCAGCAGCCAAGATCTGGCGGGGGGATACAATGAGCAGTTCTTC,CASSQDLAGGYNEQFF
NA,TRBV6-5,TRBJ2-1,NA,TGTGCCAGCAGCCGATCAAACAATGAGCAGTTCTTC,CASSRSNNEQFF
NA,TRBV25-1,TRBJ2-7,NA,TGTGCCAGCAGTCCTCCTAGCGCTGCCTCCTACGAGCAGTACTTC,CASSPPSAASYEQYF
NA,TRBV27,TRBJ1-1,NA,TGTGCCAGCAGTTTATACCCCGGGGTAGGTGGCACTGAAGCTTTCTTT,CASSLYPGVGGTEAFF
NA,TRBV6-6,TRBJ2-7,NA,TGTGCCAGCAGCCCGGTGGGCTCCTACGAGCAGTACTTC,CASSPVGSYEQYF
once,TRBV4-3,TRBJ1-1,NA,TGCGCCAGCAGCTCACAGGGCGGCACTGAAGCTTTCTTT,CASSSQGGTEAFF
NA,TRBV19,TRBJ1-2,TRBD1,TGTGCCAGTAGTCCTCGACAGGGACCTAACTATGGCTACACCTTC,CASSPRQGPNYGYTF
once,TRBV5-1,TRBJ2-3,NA,TGCGCCAGCAGCTTGGCGGTGGCCGATACGCAGTATTTT,CASSLAVADTQYF
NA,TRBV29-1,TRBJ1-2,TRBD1,TGCAGCGTTACCCGGGACAGGGGTGACTATGGCTACACCTTC,CSVTRDRGDYGYTF
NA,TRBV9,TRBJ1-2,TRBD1,TGTGCCAGCAGCCCGAGGGACAGACTATATGGCTACACCTTC,CASSPRDRLYGYTF
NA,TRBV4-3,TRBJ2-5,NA,TGCGCCAGCAGCCAAGAAGTCCCGGGACACGGAGAGACCCAGTACTTC,CASSQEVPGHGETQYF
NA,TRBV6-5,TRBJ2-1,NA,TGTGCCAGCAGCGGGGGATCTTACAATGAGCAGTTCTTC,CASSGGSYNEQFF
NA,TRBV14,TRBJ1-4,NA,TGTGCCAGCAGCCATGTCGGAAAACTGTTTTTT,CASSHVGKLFF
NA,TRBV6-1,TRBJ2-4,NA,TGTGCCAGCAGTGCCCTAGGGGGAGCCAAAAACATTCAGTACTTC,CASSALGGAKNIQYF
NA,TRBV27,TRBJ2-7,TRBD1,TGTGCCAGCAGTTCAGGGGGCTTTTTATACGAGCAGTACTTC,CASSSGGFLYEQYF
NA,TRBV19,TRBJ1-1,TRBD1,TGTGCCAGTAGTATTCTATCAGGGGGCACTGAAGCTTTCTTT,CASSILSGGTEAFF
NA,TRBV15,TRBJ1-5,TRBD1,TGTGCCACCAGCTCCGGACAGGGGAATCAGCCCCAGCATTTT,CATSSGQGNQPQHF
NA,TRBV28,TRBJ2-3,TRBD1,TGTGCCAGCAGCGAAAACAGGGGAACAGATACGCAGTATTTT,CASSENRGTDTQYF
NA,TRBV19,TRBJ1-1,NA,TGTGCCAGTAGTATAGGGGACATTGGGGTCCTAACAAGATTGAACACTGAAGCTTTCTTT,CASSIGDIGVLTRLNTEAFF
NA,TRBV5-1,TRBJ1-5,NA,TGCGCCAGTTCCCCGCAGGGTTTCGATCAGCCCCAGCATTTT,CASSPQGFDQPQHF
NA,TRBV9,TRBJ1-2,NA,TGTGCCAGCAGCGCGTACACGGGCTACACCTTC,CASSAYTGYTF
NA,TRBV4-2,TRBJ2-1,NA,TGTGCCAGCAGCCCGCTTAGCGTGCGCGAGTACAATGAGCAGTTCTTC,CASSPLSVREYNEQFF
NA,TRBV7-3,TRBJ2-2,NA,TGTGCCAGCAGCACGGGGGGCGGCACCGGGGAGCTGTTTTTT,CASSTGGGTGELFF
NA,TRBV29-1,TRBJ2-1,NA,TGCAGCGTTGTTTTTGCAAGCAATGAGCAGTTCTTC,CSVVFASNEQFF
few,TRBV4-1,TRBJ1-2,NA,TGCGCCAGCAGCCAGACAGGTATCGGCTATGGCTACACCTTC,CASSQTGIGYGYTF
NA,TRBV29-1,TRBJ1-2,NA,TGCAGCGTCAGGGAGGTGGGCTACACCTTC,CSVREVGYTF
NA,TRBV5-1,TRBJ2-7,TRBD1,TGCGCCAGCAGCGAGACCCCCAGGGGGATAGGGTACGAGCAGTACTTC,CASSETPRGIGYEQYF
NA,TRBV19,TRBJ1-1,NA,TGTGCCAGTAGTATTAGGGTGGGCTGGGTCACTGAAGCTTTCTTT,CASSIRVGWVTEAFF
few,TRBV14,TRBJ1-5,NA,TGTGCCAGCAGCCAAGTGCCCAGGGACAATAGCAATCAGCCCCAGCATTTT,CASSQVPRDNSNQPQHF
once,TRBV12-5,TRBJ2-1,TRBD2,TGTGCTAGTGGTTTGGTCAGCGGGGGGGAAAAAAATGAGCAGTTCTTC,CASGLVSGGEKNEQFF
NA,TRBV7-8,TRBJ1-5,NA,TGTGCCAGCAGCATGAACAGGGCGGGAAATCAGCCCCAGCATTTT,CASSMNRAGNQPQHF
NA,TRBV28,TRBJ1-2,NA,TGTGCCAGCAGTTTATTCGTGCGGGAGGGCTACACCTTC,CASSLFVREGYTF
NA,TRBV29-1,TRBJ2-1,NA,TGCAGCGCCTACCTAGCCTCCTACAATGAGCAGTTCTTC,CSAYLASYNEQFF
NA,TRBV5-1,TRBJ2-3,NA,TGCGCCAGCAGCTTGGACAGGGCGGTAGATACGCAGTATTTT,CASSLDRAVDTQYF
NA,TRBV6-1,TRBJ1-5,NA,TGTGCCATCAGTGAGTCCTGGGCTAGTAACAATCAGCCCCAGCATTTT,CAISESWASNNQPQHF
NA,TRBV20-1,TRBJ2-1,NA,TGCAGGTGGTGTACTGAGCAGTTCTTC,CRWCTEQFF
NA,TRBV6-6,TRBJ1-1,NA,TGTGCCAGCCGGCAAACAGGCTCCACTGAAGCTTTCTTT,CASRQTGSTEAFF
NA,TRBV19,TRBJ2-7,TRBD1,TGTGCCAGTAGTGAGGACAGGGACCTGGGGGAGCAGTACTTC,CASSEDRDLGEQYF
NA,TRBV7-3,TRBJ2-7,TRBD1,TGTGCCAGCAGCACAAGGACAGGGGGCGAGCAGTACTTC,CASSTRTGGEQYF
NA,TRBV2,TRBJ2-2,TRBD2,TGTGCCAGCAGGGCTACTAGCGGGGGGACCGGGGAGCTGTTTTTT,CASRATSGGTGELFF
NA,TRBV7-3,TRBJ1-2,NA,TGTGCCAGCAGCTTAGACGGGGGCTACACCTTC,CASSLDGGYTF
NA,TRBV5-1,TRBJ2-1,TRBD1,TGCGCCAGCAGCTTTGGGGACAGGGATGACAATGAGCAGTTCTTC,CASSFGDRDDNEQFF
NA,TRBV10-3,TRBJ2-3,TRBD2,TGTGCCATCAGTGAGAGCGGGGGCACAGATACGCAGTATTTT,CAISESGGTDTQYF
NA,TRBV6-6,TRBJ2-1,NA,TGTGCCAGCAGTTACTCGCCCAGCTCCTACAATGAGCAGTTCTTC,CASSYSPSSYNEQFF
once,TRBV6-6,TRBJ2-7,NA,TGTGCCAGCAGTTACTCGAAAGGATACGAGCAGTACTTC,CASSYSKGYEQYF
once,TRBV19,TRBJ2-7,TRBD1,TGTGCCAGTAGCCCGACAGGGCAGGAGCAGTACTTC,CASSPTGQEQYF
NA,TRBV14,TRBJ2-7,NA,TGTGCCAGCAGCCCCCGAGGACAGTCATCCTACGAGCAGTACTTC,CASSPRGQSSYEQYF
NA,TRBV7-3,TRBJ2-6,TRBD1,TGTGCCAGCAGCCCGGGACAGGGATCATCTGGGGCCAACGTCCTGACTTTC,CASSPGQGSSGANVLTF
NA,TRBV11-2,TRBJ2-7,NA,TGTGCCAGCAGCCAGCTGCAGGGGGGGAACTCCTACGAGCAGTACTTC,CASSQLQGGNSYEQYF